The 2 T cell receptor beta chains in this list originate from one sample, sequenced in a study of identical twins. TCRdb re-derived calls from the 5' RACE reads in MiXCR, one entry per CDR3 protein. The sample holds about 570,000 distinct CDR3 sequences, nearly 10% seen once. These data also featured in a second study, about yellow fever vaccine responses in identical twins.

The specimen sequenced was PBMCs. Source of these receptors: a woman aged 18-29 years in good health.

This clonotype occurred a few times. CDR3 nucleotide sequence: TGTGCCAGCAGTCCCCGTGAGGGGCCCGGCTACGAGCAGTACTTC. It yields the protein CASSPREGPGYEQYF. This sequence joins TRBV27 and TRBJ2-7; D possibly matches TRBD1 or TRBD2 (5 bases each). Trimming took 5 bases from V and 3 from J, leaving 17 bases between them. This CDR3 spans 15 amino acids. The germline V gene has CDR1 MNHEY and CDR2 SMNVEV (reference sequence).

This clonotype has just a few counts. The V and J genes are TRBV6-1 and TRBJ2-6; 7 nucleotides line up with TRBD1. The CDR3 covers 15 residues. The trim removed 8 bases at V and 0 bases at J, leaving 4 bases unmatched. Germline CDR1 is MNHNS and CDR2 is SASEGT. The CDR3 is CASWGQFSGANVLTF. In nucleotides, the CDR3 is TGTGCCAGCTGGGGACAGTTCTCTGGGGCCAACGTCCTGACTTTC.